The sequence of this T cell receptor beta chain was determined in a study of blood T cell repertoires in COVID-19. Study context: The United States, Italy and Spain provided the acute and convalescent COVID-19 samples. Sources were T cells, B-cell-depleted T cells, or PBMCs; the material itself was cDNA or gDNA.

In the study's own analysis: From reference gene primer amplification, estimates of nucleated cell counts were derived. Data came from immunoSEQ multiplex PCR; TCRdb stores just in-frame clones and leaves some out. V and J calls and clone size are as listed in that table; D and trimming were resolved from the DNA. The table shows tens of thousands of clones, with more than 85% occurring only once. This clone has more than one count but fewer than ten. The sample was peripheral blood. This sequence originates from a human donor with active COVID-19. The donor label of this sample is uncertain.

The CDR3 bases are TGTGCCAGCAGCGTAGACCCGAGGGACAATGAGCAGTTCTTC. Translating gives CASSVDPRDNEQFF. This chain connects TRBV9 to TRBJ2-1; D perhaps matches TRBD2 (5 bases). V was shortened by 0 bases and J by 5 bases, with 9 bases between the two germline ends. CDR1 is SGDLS and CDR2 is YYNGEE in the germline V gene. The CDR3 runs 14 residues.